Here is one T cell receptor (beta chain) with its context. What it recognizes is unknown. These data come from a study of cytomegalovirus exposure and HLA in healthy donors. It was with 60 Vbeta and 13 Jbeta primers that the PCR ran. TCRdb keeps only in-frame clones here, not all; method: immunoSEQ multiplex PCR. The data contain more than 85,000 clones, over 70% of them seen just once; the ten biggest clones take up around 1.2%. Broader study findings: When analyzed later, a missense DCLRE1C variant was found to be linked to TCR beta V- and J-gene trimming. Follow-up analysis found HLA locus-dependent TCR association rates, highest for DRB1 and lowest for HLA-C. An analysis that came later showed most CMV-associated TCR beta chains appearing HLA-restricted. In vitro assays verified that a few CMV-associated chains recognized CMV antigens specifically.

Trimming left V 7 bases short and J 1 base short, with 13 bases between. Germline V gene sequence: CDR1 SNHLY, CDR2 FYNNEI. The CDR3 spans 14 residues. The V gene is TRBV2, the J gene TRBJ1-1, with D perhaps matching TRBD1 (5 bases). The TCR was taken from a man between 35 and 55 years old in good health and CMV-seronegative. Sequencing was performed on PBMCs. In DNA form, the CDR3 reads TGTGCCAGCACCAGAAATCAGGGGAACACTGAAGCTTTCTTT. Amino acids: CASTRNQGNTEAFF.